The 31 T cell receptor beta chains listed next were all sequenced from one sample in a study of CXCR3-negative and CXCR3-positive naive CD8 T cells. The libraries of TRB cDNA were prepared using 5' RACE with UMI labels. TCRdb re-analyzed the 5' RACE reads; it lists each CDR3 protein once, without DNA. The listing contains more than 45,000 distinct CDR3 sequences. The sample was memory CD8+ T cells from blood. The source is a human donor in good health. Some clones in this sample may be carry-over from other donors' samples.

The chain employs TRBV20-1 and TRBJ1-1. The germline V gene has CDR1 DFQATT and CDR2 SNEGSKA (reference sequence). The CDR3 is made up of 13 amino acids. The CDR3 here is CSAVRGMNTEAFF.

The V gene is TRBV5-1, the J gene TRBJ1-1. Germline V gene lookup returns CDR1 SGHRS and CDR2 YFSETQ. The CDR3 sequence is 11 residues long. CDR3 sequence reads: CASSKGTEAFF.

The CDR3 sequence is CASSPWGLADGYTF. J is TRBJ1-2 and V is TRBV18. The germline V gene has CDR1 KGHSH and CDR2 LQKENI. The CDR3 is 14 amino acids.

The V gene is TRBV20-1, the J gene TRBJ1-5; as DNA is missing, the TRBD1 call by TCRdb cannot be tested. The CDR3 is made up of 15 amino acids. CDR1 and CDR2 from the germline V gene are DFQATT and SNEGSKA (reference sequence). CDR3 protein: CSARAGSGTNQPQHF.

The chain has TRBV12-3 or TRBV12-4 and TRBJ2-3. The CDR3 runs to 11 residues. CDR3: CASSLSGSQYF.

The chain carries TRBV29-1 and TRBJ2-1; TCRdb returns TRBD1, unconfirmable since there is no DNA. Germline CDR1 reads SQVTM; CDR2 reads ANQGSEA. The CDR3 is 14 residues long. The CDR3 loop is CSVPGAVSYNEQFF.

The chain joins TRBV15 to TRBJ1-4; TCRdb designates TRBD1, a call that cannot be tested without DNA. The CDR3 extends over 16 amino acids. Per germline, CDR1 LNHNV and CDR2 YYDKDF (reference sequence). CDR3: CATSRGTASTNEKLFF. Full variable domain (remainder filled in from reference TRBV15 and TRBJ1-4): DAMVIQNPRYQVTQFGKPVTLSCSQTLNHNVMYWYQQKSSQAPKLLFHYYDKDFNNEADTPDNFQSRRPNTSFCFLDIRSPGLGDTAMYLCATSRGTASTNEKLFFGSGTQLSVL.

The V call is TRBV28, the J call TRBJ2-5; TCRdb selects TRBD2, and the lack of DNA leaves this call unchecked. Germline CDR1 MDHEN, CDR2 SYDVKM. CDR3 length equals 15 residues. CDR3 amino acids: CASSLRGASTETQYF.

Here the CDR3 reads CASSRSAGQSFEAFF. The V gene is TRBV3-1, the J gene TRBJ1-1; no DNA is available, so the TRBD1 call from TCRdb remains unchecked. The length of the CDR3 is 15 residues. Per the germline V gene, CDR1 is LGHDT and CDR2 is YNNKEL (reference sequence).

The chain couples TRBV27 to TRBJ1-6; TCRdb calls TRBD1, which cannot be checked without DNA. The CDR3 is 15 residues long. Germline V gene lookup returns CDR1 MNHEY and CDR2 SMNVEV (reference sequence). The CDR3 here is CASRPTGTGASPLHF.

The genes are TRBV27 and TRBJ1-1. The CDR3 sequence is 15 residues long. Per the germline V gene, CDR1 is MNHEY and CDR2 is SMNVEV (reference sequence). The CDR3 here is CTSSFSGLGDTEAFF.

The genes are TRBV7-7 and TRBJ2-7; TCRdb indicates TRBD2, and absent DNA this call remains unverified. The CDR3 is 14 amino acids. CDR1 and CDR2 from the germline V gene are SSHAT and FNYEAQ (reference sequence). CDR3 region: CASSPDGSSFEQYF.

The CDR3 loop reads CASSLAQTGDTEAFF. V and J are TRBV7-8 and TRBJ1-1; TCRdb lists TRBD1, though no DNA is available to test this call. Germline V lookup: CDR1 SGHVS, CDR2 FQNEAQ. The CDR3 covers 15 residues.

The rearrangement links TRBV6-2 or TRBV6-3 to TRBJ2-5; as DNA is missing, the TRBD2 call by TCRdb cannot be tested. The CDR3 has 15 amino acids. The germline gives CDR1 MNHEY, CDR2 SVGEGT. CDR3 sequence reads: CASIGTSGGEETQYF.

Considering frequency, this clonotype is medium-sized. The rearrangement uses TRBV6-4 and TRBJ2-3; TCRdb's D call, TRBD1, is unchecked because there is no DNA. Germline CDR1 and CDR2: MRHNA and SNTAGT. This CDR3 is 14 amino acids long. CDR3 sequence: CASRPGQDVDTQYF.

The CDR3 reads CATSEGTAYGYTF. The chain links TRBV24-1 to TRBJ1-2; TCRdb's assignment of TRBD1 cannot be checked, as there is no DNA. The CDR3 length is 13 residues. Germline V gene data show CDR1 as KGHDR and CDR2 as SFDVKD.

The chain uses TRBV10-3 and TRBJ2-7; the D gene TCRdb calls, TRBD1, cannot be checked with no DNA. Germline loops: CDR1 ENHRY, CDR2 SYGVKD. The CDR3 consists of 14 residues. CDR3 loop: CAIRRGLGAYEQYF.

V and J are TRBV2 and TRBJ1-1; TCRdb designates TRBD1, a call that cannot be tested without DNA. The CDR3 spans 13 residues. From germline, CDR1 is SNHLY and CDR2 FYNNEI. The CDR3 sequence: CASPPLGLGEAFF.

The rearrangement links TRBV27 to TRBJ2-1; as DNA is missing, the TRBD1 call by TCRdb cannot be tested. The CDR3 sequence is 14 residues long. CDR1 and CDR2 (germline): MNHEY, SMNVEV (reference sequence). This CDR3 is CASSLGTGFSEQFF.

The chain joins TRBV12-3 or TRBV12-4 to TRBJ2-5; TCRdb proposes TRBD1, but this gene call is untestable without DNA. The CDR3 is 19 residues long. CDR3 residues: CASSFQTFGGGVNQETQYF.

The chain's CDR3 is CASSPPAGDTGELFF. The chain joins TRBV12-3 or TRBV12-4 to TRBJ2-2; as DNA is missing, the TRBD2 call by TCRdb cannot be tested. The CDR3 covers 15 residues.

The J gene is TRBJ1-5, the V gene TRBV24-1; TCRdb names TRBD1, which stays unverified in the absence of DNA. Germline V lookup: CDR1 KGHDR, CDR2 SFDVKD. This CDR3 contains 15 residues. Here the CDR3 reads CATSDRQGPNQPQHF.

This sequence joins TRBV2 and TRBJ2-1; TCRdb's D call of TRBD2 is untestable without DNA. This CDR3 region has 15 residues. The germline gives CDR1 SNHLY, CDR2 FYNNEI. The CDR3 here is CASKATGAFYNEQFF.

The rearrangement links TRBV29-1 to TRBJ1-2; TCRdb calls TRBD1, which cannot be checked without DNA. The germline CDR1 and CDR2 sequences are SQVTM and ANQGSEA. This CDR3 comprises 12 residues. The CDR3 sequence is CSVDAGDYGYTF.

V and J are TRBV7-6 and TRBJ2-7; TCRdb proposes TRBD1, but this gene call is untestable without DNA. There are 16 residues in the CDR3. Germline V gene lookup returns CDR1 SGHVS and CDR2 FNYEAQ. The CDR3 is CASSLEARAGRYEQYF.

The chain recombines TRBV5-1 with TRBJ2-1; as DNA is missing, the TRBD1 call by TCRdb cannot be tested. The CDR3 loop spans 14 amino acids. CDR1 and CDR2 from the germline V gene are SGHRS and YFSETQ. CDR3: CASSLGTGENEQFF.

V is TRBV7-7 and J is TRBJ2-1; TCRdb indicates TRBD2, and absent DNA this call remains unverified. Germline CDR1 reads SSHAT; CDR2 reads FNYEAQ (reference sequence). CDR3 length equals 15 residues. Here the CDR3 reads CASSRGGPPYNEQFF.

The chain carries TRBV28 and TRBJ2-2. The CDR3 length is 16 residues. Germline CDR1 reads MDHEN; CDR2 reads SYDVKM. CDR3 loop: CASSLLAWGNTGELFF.

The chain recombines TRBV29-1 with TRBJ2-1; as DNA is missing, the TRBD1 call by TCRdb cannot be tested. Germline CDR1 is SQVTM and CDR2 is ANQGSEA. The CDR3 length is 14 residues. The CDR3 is CSVEGGTFYNEQFF.

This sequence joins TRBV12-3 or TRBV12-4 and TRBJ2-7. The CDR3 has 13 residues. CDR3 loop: CASSLGLYYEQYF.

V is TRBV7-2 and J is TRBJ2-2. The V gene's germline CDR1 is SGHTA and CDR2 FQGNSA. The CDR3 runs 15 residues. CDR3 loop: CASSLGTVRPGELFF.